This passage covers 18 T cell receptor beta chains from one sample sequenced in a study of cytomegalovirus exposure and HLA in healthy donors. PCR employed 60 Vbeta and 13 Jbeta primers. The protocol was immunoSEQ multiplex PCR, while the TCRdb copy is restricted to in-frame clones and leaves out a portion. Of around 150,000 clones detected, around 79% appear once; the ten largest clones hold about 1.3%. The sequenced sample was PBMCs. The receptors come from a man between 18 and 29 years old in good health and CMV-seronegative.

The chain couples TRBV5-1 to TRBJ2-5, with 7 bases matching TRBD2. This CDR3 region has 14 residues. Germline assignment: CDR1 SGHRS and CDR2 YFSETQ. The ends lost 4 bases at V and 3 bases at J; junction bases unmatched: 6. The CDR3 region is CASSGGGREETQYF. CDR3 DNA sequence: TGCGCCAGCAGCGGCGGGGGACGGGAAGAGACCCAGTACTTC. Full variable domain (missing parts from reference TRBV5-1 and TRBJ2-5): KAGVTQTPRYLIKTRGQQVTLSCSPISGHRSVSWYQQTPGQGLQFLFEYFSETQRNKGNFPGRFSGRQFSNSRSEMNVSTLELGDSALYLCASSGGGREETQYFGPGTRLLVL.

The chain recombines TRBV19 with TRBJ2-3; TRBD1 is a possible D gene (7 bases). V lost 4 bases to trimming and J lost 0 bases, with 8 bases between them. The CDR3 extends over 14 amino acids. Germline V gene lookup returns CDR1 LNHDA and CDR2 SQIVND (reference sequence). The CDR3 coding sequence is TGTGCCAGTAGTACAGGGGGGAGCACAGATACGCAGTATTTT. It specifies CASSTGGSTDTQYF.

The genes are TRBV5-4 and TRBJ2-1; the match to TRBD2 covers 11 bases. J lost 8 bases, V lost 4 bases, and 5 bases had no gene match. In germline, CDR1 is SGHNT, CDR2 YYREEE (reference sequence). The CDR3 totals 14 residues. The CDR3 spells CASSVTSGNDEQFF. In DNA, the CDR3 is TGTGCCAGCAGCGTGACTAGCGGGAACGATGAGCAGTTCTTC.

This chain links TRBV6-6 with TRBJ2-1; 8 nucleotides match TRBD1. Trimming cost V 4 bases and J 4 bases; bases outside gene matches: 6. CDR1 MNHNY and CDR2 SVGAGI come from the germline V gene (reference sequence). CDR3 size: 15 residues. CDR3 region: CASSFRQGHYNEQFF. The CDR3 DNA reads as TGTGCCAGCAGTTTCCGACAGGGGCATTACAATGAGCAGTTCTTC.

This clone has only a few counts. The V and J genes are TRBV2 and TRBJ2-7; 10 bases line up with TRBD2. The V and J ends lost 6 bases and 0 bases, in that order; junction bases with no gene match: 5. The CDR3 extends over 15 amino acids. Germline V CDR1 and CDR2: SNHLY, FYNNEI. CDR3 region: CASSSTSGTSYEQYF. The CDR3 DNA sequence: TGTGCCAGCAGCAGCACTAGCGGGACCTCCTACGAGCAGTACTTC.

This clone has a single count. This CDR3 reads CASRRGQDGELFF. The CDR3 DNA reads TGTGCCAGCAGGAGGGGGCAGGACGGGGAGCTGTTTTTT. The chain recombines TRBV11-2 with TRBJ2-2, with 7 bases lining up with TRBD1. V was clipped by 6 bases and J by 7 bases; unmatched bases: 5. Germline V gene sequence: CDR1 SGHAT, CDR2 FQNNGV. This CDR3 region has 13 residues.

The chain recombines TRBV5-1 with TRBJ1-4; 8 bases agree with TRBD1. In germline, CDR1 is SGHRS, CDR2 YFSETQ. Losses at the gene ends were 0 bases for V and 7 bases for J; bases not matched to a gene: 8. The CDR3 consists of 16 residues. The CDR3 is CASSLVPRGLSEKLFF. The CDR3 DNA is TGCGCCAGCAGCTTGGTGCCCAGGGGGCTTAGTGAAAAACTGTTTTTT.

The chain employs TRBV2 and TRBJ2-3; perhaps TRBD1 as D (6 bases). This CDR3 has 15 residues. Trimming left V 6 bases short and J 8 bases short, with 21 bases between. CDR1 and CDR2 from the germline V gene are SNHLY and FYNNEI. CDR3 coding DNA: TGTGCCAGCAGCGCCCTGGCAGGGGCCCCCGGTACGCAGTATTTT. It encodes CASSALAGAPGTQYF.

This rearrangement joins TRBV4-3 to TRBJ2-7; 7 nucleotides align to TRBD1. The CDR3 is 17 residues long. With 0 bases clipped from V and 0 bases from J, the junction kept 8 bases outside the gene matches. CDR1 LGHNA and CDR2 YSLEER come from the germline V gene. The CDR3 sequence: CASSQDVRTGRSYEQYF. CDR3 coding DNA: TGCGCCAGCAGCCAAGATGTTAGGACAGGACGCTCCTACGAGCAGTACTTC.

V is TRBV23-1 and J is TRBJ2-2, with TRBD2 identical over 7 bases. TRBV23-1 falls under the ORF class, with uncertain function. The ends lost 7 bases at V and 0 bases at J; junction bases unmatched: 5. CDR3 size: 15 residues. CDR3 sequence (DNA): TGCGCCAGCACACTGGGGGGGGCGAACACCGGGGAGCTGTTTTTT. Protein sequence: CASTLGGANTGELFF.

A word on this clone: Relative to the germline gene, one junction end is altered; a read error may explain this. The CDR3, as DNA: TGTGCCAGCTCCCCACCTTATCAGCGGGCGGCCTACGAGCAGTACTTC. This gives the protein CASSPPYQRAAYEQYF. The chain combines TRBV18 with TRBJ2-7; tentative D call: TRBD2 (6 bases). The CDR3 is 16 residues long. Germline assignment: CDR1 KGHSH and CDR2 LQKENI.

The rearrangement uses TRBV6-1 and TRBJ2-5; D perhaps matches TRBD1 (5 bases). Deletions cut 7 bases from V and 4 bases from J, with 13 bases between. The CDR3 spans 13 residues. Germline-derived CDR1 and CDR2 are MNHNS and SASEGT. The CDR3 sequence is CASNKRGVETQYF. The CDR3 coding sequence is TGTGCCAGCAATAAAAGGGGTGTAGAGACCCAGTACTTC.

V and J are TRBV10-2 and TRBJ2-3, with a possible D match to TRBD2 (5 bases). From germline, CDR1 is WSHSY and CDR2 SAAADI. With 2 bases removed from V and 11 bases from J, the gap between germline ends came to 8 bases. CDR3 size: 11 residues. The CDR3 here is CASSEAGVQYF. The CDR3 coding sequence is TGCGCCAGCAGTGAGGCGGGTGTGCAGTATTTT.

The V and J genes are TRBV2 and TRBJ2-1, with 10 positions matching TRBD2. V dropped 11 bases and J dropped 6; count of bases not matched to a gene: 13. The length of the CDR3 is 15 residues. Per the germline V gene, CDR1 is SNHLY and CDR2 is FYNNEI. CDR3 loop: CAFPEGVAGGNEQFF. CDR3 nucleotide sequence: TGTGCCTTCCCCGAGGGGGTAGCGGGAGGCAATGAGCAGTTCTTC.

V usage is TRBV6-5 and J usage is TRBJ2-3, with D possibly being TRBD2 (7 bases). Deletions cut 2 bases from V and 4 bases from J, with 16 bases between. The CDR3 length is 16 residues. Germline V gene sequence: CDR1 MNHEY, CDR2 SVGAGI. CDR3 sequence reads: CASSYAPGRGSDTQYF. CDR3 DNA sequence: TGTGCCAGCAGTTACGCCCCGGGGAGGGGGTCAGATACGCAGTATTTT.

The chain couples TRBV18 to TRBJ1-6; 9 bases line up with TRBD1. Germline loops: CDR1 KGHSH, CDR2 LQKENI. This CDR3 spans 16 amino acids. J gave up 7 bases and V 4 bases, and 8 bases lay outside the gene matches. The CDR3, as DNA: TGTGCCAGCTCACTTACTTGGACAGGGGCGAATTCACCCCTCCACTTT. Residues: CASSLTWTGANSPLHF. The full variable domain, its missing parts supplied by reference TRBV18 and TRBJ1-6, is NAGVMQNPRHLVRRRGQEARLRCSPMKGHSHVYWYRQLPEEGLKFMVYLQKENIIDESGMPKERFSAEFPKEGPSILRIQQVVRGDSAAYFCASSLTWTGANSPLHFGNGTRLTVT.

DNA of the CDR3: TGCGCCAGCAGCTCCTCCGGGACAGGGAGCTATGGCTACACCTTC. It is translated as CASSSSGTGSYGYTF. This rearrangement joins TRBV5-1 to TRBJ1-2; 9 bases are a match to TRBD1. The germline V gene encodes CDR1 SGHRS and CDR2 YFSETQ. With V trimmed by 3 bases and J by 4 bases, 7 bases remained unmatched. This CDR3 region has 15 residues.

The chain has TRBV7-2 and TRBJ2-7; 7 nucleotides match TRBD2. In germline, CDR1 is SGHTA, CDR2 FQGNSA. Trimming cost V 5 bases and J 3 bases; bases outside gene matches: 10. The CDR3 covers 15 residues. The CDR3: CASSVPIRGDYEQYF. CDR3 DNA sequence: TGTGCCAGCAGCGTACCCATTCGGGGGGACTACGAGCAGTACTTC.